This T cell receptor beta chain was sequenced in a study of blood T cells in healthy people across ages. At least ten counts were recorded for this clonotype. Its antigen remains unknown. With 6 bases clipped from V and 3 bases from J, the junction kept 8 bases outside the gene matches. This CDR3 is 16 amino acids long. Study-wide results and limits: Changes in expanded clonotypes were possibly confounded, as the CMV status of donors was unknown. The fall in TCR beta diversity per million T cells was roughly linear with age. Greater diversity and more naive CD4+ cells were seen in long-lived donors than in aged donors.

Primed by a sample-barcoded 5' primer and a J-beta primer mix, a second PCR proceeded for 7 to 11 cycles. One entry per CDR3 protein results from TCRdb running MiXCR on the 5' RACE reads. The table records around 1.5 million distinct CDR3 sequences, around two fifths of them present only once. Each donor had approximately 10 milliliters of peripheral blood drawn. Sequencing was performed on blood. This receptor was taken from a woman aged 18-29 years in good health. The gene calls are TRBV12-3 or TRBV12-4 and TRBJ2-7; 13 nucleotides agree with TRBD2. DNA for the CDR3: TGTGCCAGCAGCCAACTAGCGGGGGGGCCCCTCTACGAGCAGTACTTC. This sequence encodes CASSQLAGGPLYEQYF.